These 12 T cell receptor beta chains came from one sample sequenced in a study of blood T cells in healthy people across ages. Through a sample-barcoded 5' primer and a J-beta primer mix, a second PCR was run for roughly 6 to 11 cycles. TCRdb re-called the 5' RACE reads through MiXCR, storing one row per CDR3 protein. The sample yields roughly 650,000 distinct CDR3 sequences, roughly 32% seen once. Sequenced material: blood. The receptors originated from a woman over 75 in good health.

This clonotype was observed a handful of times. This could be a read error, since a much larger clone is one nucleotide away. CDR3 protein: CAGSQTGDGYTF. The CDR3 DNA reads TGTGCCGGCAGCCAGACAGGGGATGGCTACACCTTC. The chain has TRBV4-2 and TRBJ1-2, with TRBD1 matching over 8 bases. Germline CDR1 and CDR2: LGHNA and YNFKEQ. The length of the CDR3 is 12 residues.

This clonotype appeared many times. The genes are TRBV6-1 and TRBJ2-7; D is perhaps TRBD1 or TRBD2 (5 bases each). The CDR3 consists of 13 residues. Trimming left V 6 bases short and J 6 bases short, with 15 bases between. The germline V gene has CDR1 MNHNS and CDR2 SASEGT. CDR3 loop: CASSRVGASEQYF. The CDR3 nucleotides are TGTGCCAGCAGCCGTGTCGGGGCAAGCGAGCAGTACTTC.

V gene TRBV28 combines with J gene TRBJ1-1; D is uncertain. This CDR3 comprises 11 residues. Germline values: CDR1 MDHEN, CDR2 SYDVKM. The V end lost 3 bases, the J end lost 12 bases, and 11 bases lay between the germline ends. CDR3 protein: CASSFRGRSFF. As DNA, the CDR3 is TGTGCCAGCAGTTTTAGAGGGAGGTCTTTCTTT.

This clonotype was seen repeatedly, ten times or more. The V call is TRBV5-4, the J call TRBJ2-5, with 8 positions matching TRBD2. Trimming cost V 1 base and J 4 bases; bases outside gene matches: 6. Germline V gene data show CDR1 as SGHNT and CDR2 as YYREEE (reference sequence). This CDR3 has 15 amino acids. For the CDR3, the DNA is TGTGCCAGCAGCTTGCTGACGGGGGGGGGAGAGACCCAGTACTTC. This translates into CASSLLTGGGETQYF.

This clonotype was detected many times. The chain combines TRBV7-2 with TRBJ2-1, with 8 bases that match TRBD2. With 5 bases clipped from V and 4 bases from J, the junction kept 16 bases outside the gene matches. The CDR3 loop spans 18 amino acids. Germline V gives CDR1 SGHTA, CDR2 FQGNSA. DNA of the CDR3: TGTGCCAGCAGCCCTCGGACTAGCCGGGGCCCTTTATACAATGAGCAGTTCTTC. It yields the protein CASSPRTSRGPLYNEQFF.

With respect to this clonotype: A much larger clone sits a single nucleotide away, making a read error possible. This rearrangement joins TRBV9 to TRBJ1-6, with D uncertain. CDR1 is SGDLS and CDR2 is YYNGEE in the germline V gene. CDR3 size: 16 residues. The CDR3 coding sequence is TGTGCCAGCAGCGTAGTGCCCTCGGCAGAAAATTCACCCCCCCACTTT. This codes for CASSVVPSAENSPPHF.

The CDR3 nucleotides are TGTGCCAGCAGCATGGGACTCCAAGAGACCCAGTACTTC. This encodes CASSMGLQETQYF. V gene TRBV7-3 combines with J gene TRBJ2-5; tentative D call: TRBD2 (6 bases). Germline CDR1 is SGHTA and CDR2 is FQGTGA. This CDR3 is built from 13 residues. V was pared by 5 bases and J by 1 base, with 8 bases between.

The table lists this clonotype with many counts. J is TRBJ2-5 and V is TRBV20-1; the D is unclear. Trimming pared 1 base from V and 1 base from J, leaving 1 base between. In germline, CDR1 is DFQATT, CDR2 SNEGSKA (reference sequence). This CDR3 is built from 11 residues. In DNA, the CDR3 is TGCAGTGCTAGAGTCCAAGAGACCCAGTACTTC. It is translated as CSARVQETQYF.

The chain's CDR3 is CAISESGRASGGTEAFF. The DNA for the CDR3 is TGTGCCATCAGTGAGTCAGGGAGGGCGAGCGGTGGAACTGAAGCTTTCTTT. This chain joins TRBV10-3 and TRBJ1-1, with D uncertain. Germline CDR1 reads ENHRY; CDR2 reads SYGVKD. V was clipped by 0 bases and J by 5 bases, with 19 bases between them. This CDR3 spans 17 amino acids.

This chain links TRBV30 with TRBJ2-7; D remains unclear. The V and J ends lost 1 base and 0 bases respectively, with 7 bases between them. The germline gives CDR1 GTSNPN, CDR2 SVGIG (reference sequence). This CDR3 contains 13 residues. The CDR3 DNA is TGTGCCTGGAGTGGCAGTAGCTCCTACGAGCAGTACTTC. It translates to CAWSGSSSYEQYF.

This clonotype was detected only a few times. The J gene is TRBJ1-5, the V gene TRBV20-1; D ambiguous. V dropped 0 bases and J dropped 5 bases, with 11 bases sitting between them. CDR1 is DFQATT and CDR2 is SNEGSKA in the germline V gene (reference sequence). This CDR3 has 14 residues. CDR3 DNA sequence: TGCAGTGCTAGAGACCTATGGAGCGATCAGCCCCAGCATTTT. As protein: CSARDLWSDQPQHF.

This clonotype was counted at least ten times. The chain is built from TRBV6-2 or TRBV6-3 and TRBJ2-3; TRBD2 might be the D (5 bases). In germline, CDR1 is MNHEY, CDR2 SVGEGT. The CDR3 runs to 17 residues. V was clipped by 0 bases and J by 2 bases, with 15 bases between them. CDR3 coding DNA: TGTGCCAGCAGTTACTCTTCTCCGGGGTTCCACACAGATACGCAGTATTTT. Amino acid sequence: CASSYSSPGFHTDTQYF.